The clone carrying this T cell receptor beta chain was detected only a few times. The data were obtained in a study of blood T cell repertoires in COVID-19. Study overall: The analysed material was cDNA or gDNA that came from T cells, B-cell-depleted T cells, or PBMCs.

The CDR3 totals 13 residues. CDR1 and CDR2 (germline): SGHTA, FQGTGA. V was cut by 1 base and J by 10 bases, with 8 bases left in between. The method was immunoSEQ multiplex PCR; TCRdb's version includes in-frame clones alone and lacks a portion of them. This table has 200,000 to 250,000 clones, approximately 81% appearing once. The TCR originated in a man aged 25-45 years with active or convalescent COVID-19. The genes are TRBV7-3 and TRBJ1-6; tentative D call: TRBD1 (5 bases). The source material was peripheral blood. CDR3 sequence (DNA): TGTGCCAGCAGCTTAAAAGACAGATCACCCCTCCACTTT. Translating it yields CASSLKDRSPLHF.